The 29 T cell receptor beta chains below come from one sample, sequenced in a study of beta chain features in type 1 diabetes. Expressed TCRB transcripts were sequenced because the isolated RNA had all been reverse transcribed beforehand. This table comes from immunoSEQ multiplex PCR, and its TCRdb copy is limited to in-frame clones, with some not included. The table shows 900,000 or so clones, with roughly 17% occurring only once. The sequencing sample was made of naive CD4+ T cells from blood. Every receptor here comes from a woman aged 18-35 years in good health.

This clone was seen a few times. The CDR3 DNA is TGTGCCAGCAGCCCCTCGGAAGACAGGTGGGGGACTGAAGCTTTCTTT. This translates into CASSPSEDRWGTEAFF. This chain links TRBV7-6 with TRBJ1-1; tentative D call: TRBD1 (6 bases). The CDR3 loop spans 16 amino acids. CDR1 is SGHVS and CDR2 is FNYEAQ in the germline V gene. The ends were cut back, 5 bases at V and 5 bases at J, with 21 bases in the middle.

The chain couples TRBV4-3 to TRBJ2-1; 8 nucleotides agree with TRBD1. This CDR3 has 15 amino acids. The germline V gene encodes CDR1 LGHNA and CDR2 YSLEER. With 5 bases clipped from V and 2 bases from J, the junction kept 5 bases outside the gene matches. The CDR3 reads CASSIRTGTYNEQFF. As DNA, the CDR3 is TGCGCCAGCAGCATTAGGACAGGGACCTACAATGAGCAGTTCTTC.

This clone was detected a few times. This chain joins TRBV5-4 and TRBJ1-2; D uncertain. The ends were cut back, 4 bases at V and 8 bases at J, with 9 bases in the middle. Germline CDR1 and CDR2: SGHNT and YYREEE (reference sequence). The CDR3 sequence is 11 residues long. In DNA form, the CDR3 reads TGTGCCAGCAGCATAAACCAGGGCTACACCTTC. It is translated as CASSINQGYTF.

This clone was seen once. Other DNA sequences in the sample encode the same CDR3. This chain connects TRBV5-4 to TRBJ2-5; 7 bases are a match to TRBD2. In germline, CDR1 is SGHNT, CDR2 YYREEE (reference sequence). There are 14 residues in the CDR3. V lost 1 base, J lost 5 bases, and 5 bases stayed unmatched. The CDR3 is CASSLPGGRETQYF. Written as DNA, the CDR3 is TGTGCCAGCAGCTTGCCGGGGGGTAGGGAGACCCAGTACTTC.

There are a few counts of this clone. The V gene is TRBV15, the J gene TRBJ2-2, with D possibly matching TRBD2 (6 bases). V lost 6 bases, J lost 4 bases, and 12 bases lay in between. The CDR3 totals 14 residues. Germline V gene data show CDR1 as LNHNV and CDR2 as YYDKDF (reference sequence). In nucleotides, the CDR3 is TGTGCCACCAGGGAGCGGGTTAGCACCGGGGAGCTGTTTTTT. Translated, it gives CATRERVSTGELFF.

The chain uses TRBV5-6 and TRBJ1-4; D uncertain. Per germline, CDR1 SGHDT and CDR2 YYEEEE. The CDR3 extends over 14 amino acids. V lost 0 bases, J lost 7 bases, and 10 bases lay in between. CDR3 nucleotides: TGTGCCAGCAGCTTGGATCGCCGGTTTGAAAAACTGTTTTTT. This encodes CASSLDRRFEKLFF.

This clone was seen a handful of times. The CDR3 here is CASSFQGLEQFF. CDR3 coding DNA: TGTGCCAGCAGCTTCCAGGGCTTGGAGCAGTTCTTC. This chain connects TRBV7-9 to TRBJ2-1, with TRBD1 as a possible D gene (5 bases). The CDR3 runs 12 residues. V was cut by 3 bases and J by 10 bases, with 10 bases left in between. Germline lookup yields CDR1 SEHNR and CDR2 FQNEAQ (reference sequence). The whole variable domain, remainder taken from reference TRBV7-9 and TRBJ2-1, is DTGVSQNPRHKITKRGQNVTFRCDPISEHNRLYWYRQTLGQGPEFLTYFQNEAQLEKSRLLSDRFSAERPKGSFSTLEIQRTEQGDSAMYLCASSFQGLEQFFGPGTRLTVL.

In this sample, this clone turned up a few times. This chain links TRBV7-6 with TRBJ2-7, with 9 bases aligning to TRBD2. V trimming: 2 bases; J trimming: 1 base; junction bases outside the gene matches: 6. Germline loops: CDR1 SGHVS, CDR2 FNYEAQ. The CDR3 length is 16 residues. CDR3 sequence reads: CASSLSAGGKSYEQYF. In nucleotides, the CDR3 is TGTGCCAGCAGCTTAAGCGCGGGAGGGAAGTCCTACGAGCAGTACTTC.

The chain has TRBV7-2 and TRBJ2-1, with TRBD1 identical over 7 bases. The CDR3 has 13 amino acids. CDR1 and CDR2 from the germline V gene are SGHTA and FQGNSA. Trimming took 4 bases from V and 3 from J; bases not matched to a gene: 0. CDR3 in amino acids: CASSSGGYNEQFF. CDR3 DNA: TGTGCCAGCAGCTCAGGGGGCTACAATGAGCAGTTCTTC.

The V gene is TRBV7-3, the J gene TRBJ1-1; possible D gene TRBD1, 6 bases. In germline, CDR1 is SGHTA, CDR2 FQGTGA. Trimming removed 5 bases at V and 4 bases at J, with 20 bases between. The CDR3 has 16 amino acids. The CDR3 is CASSPSGGRVITEAFF. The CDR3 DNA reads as TGTGCCAGCAGCCCCTCGGGGGGGCGCGTGATCACTGAAGCTTTCTTT.

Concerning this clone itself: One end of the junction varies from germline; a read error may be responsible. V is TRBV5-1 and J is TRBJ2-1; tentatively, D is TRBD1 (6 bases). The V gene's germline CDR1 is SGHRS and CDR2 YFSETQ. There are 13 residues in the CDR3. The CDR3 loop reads CASSWLGDNEQFF. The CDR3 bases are TGCGCCAGCAGCTGGTTAGGGGACAACGAGCAGTTCTTC.

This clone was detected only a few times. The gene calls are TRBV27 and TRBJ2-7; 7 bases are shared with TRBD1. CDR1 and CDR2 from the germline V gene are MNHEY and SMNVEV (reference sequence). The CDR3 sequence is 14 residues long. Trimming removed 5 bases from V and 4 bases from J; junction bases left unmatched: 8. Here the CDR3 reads CASSTPGQLYEQYF. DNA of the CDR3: TGTGCCAGCAGTACACCGGGACAGTTGTACGAGCAGTACTTC.

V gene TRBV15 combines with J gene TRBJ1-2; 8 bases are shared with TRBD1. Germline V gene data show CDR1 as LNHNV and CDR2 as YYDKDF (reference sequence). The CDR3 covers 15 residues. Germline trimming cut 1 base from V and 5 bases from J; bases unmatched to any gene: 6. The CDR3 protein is CATSRASGGLYGYTF. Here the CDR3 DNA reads TGTGCCACCAGCAGAGCGTCAGGGGGCTTATATGGCTACACCTTC.

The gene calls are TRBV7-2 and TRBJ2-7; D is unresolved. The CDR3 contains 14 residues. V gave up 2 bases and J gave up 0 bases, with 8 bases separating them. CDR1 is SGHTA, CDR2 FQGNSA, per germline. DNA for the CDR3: TGTGCCAGCAGCTTAAGGCGGAGCTCCTACGAGCAGTACTTC. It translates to CASSLRRSSYEQYF.

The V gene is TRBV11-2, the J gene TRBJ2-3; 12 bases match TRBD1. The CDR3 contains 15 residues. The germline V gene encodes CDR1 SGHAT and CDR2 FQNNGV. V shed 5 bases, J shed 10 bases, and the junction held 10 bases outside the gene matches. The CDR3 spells CASSTPGQGASAQYF. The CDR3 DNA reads TGTGCCAGCAGCACCCCGGGACAGGGGGCGAGCGCGCAGTATTTT.

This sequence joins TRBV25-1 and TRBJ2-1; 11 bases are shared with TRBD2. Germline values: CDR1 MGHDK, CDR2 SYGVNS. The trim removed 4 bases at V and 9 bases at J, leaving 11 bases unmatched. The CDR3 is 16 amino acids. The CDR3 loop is CASSAFSGRARGEQFF. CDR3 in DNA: TGTGCCAGCAGTGCGTTTAGCGGGAGGGCGAGAGGTGAGCAGTTCTTC.

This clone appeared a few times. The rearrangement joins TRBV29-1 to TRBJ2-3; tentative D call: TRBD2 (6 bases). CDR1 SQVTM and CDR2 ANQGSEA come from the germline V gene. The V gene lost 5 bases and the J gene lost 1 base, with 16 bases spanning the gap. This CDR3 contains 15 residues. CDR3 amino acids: CSVRGLGGGTDTQYF. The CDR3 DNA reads TGCAGCGTTAGGGGCTTGGGGGGAGGCACAGATACGCAGTATTTT.

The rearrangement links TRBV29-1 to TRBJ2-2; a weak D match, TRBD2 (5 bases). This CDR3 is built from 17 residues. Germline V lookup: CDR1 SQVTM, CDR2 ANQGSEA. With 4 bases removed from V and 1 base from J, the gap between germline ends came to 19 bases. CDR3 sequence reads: CSVVVGFAGLNTGELFF. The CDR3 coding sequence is TGCAGCGTTGTAGTGGGCTTTGCGGGCCTGAACACCGGGGAGCTGTTTTTT.

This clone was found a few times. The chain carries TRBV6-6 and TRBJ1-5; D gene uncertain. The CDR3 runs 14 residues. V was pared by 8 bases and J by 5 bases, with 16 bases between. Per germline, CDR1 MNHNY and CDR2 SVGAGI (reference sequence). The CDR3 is CASQPGRLYQPQHF. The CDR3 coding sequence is TGTGCCAGCCAGCCTGGACGATTATATCAGCCCCAGCATTTT.

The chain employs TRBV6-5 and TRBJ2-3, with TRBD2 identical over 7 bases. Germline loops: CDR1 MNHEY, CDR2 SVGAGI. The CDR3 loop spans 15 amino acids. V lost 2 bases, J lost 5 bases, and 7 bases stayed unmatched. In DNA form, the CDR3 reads TGTGCCAGCAGTTACACCGGAGGGAGGGGAGATACGCAGTATTTT. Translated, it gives CASSYTGGRGDTQYF.

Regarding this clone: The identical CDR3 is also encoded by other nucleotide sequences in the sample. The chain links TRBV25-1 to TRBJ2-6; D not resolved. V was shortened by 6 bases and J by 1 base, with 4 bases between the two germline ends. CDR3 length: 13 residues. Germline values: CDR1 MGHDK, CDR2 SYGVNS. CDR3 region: CASSVSGANVLTF. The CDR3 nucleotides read TGTGCCAGCAGCGTATCTGGGGCCAACGTCCTGACTTTC.

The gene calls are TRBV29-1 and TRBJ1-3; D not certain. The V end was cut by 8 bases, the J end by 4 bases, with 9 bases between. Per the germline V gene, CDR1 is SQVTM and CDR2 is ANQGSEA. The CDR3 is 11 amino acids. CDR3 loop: CSLAVGNTIYF. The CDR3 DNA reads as TGCAGCCTTGCAGTAGGAAACACCATATATTTT.

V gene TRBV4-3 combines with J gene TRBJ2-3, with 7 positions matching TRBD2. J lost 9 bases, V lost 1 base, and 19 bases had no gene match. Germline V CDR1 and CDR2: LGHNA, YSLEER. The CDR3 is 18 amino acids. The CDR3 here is CASSQALEGGSGALTQYF. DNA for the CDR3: TGCGCCAGCAGCCAAGCCCTAGAGGGCGGGAGTGGTGCGCTCACGCAGTATTTT.

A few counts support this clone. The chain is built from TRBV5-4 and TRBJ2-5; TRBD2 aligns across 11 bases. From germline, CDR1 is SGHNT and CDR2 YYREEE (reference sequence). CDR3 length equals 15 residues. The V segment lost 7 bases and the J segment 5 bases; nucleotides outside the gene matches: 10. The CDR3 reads CASGRTSGLGETQYF. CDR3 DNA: TGTGCCAGCGGAAGGACTAGCGGGCTCGGGGAGACCCAGTACTTC.

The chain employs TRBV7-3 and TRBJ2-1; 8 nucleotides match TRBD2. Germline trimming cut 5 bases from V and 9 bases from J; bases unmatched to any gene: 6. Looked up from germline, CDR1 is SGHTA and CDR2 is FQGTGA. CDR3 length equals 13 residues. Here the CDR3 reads CASSGREGGEQFF. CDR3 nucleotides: TGTGCCAGCAGCGGACGGGAGGGAGGTGAGCAGTTCTTC.

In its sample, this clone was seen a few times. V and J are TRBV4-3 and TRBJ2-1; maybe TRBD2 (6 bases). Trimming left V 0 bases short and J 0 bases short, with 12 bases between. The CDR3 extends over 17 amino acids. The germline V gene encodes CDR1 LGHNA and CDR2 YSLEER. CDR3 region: CASSQDFGGSSYNEQFF. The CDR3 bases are TGCGCCAGCAGCCAAGATTTCGGAGGGAGCTCCTACAATGAGCAGTTCTTC.

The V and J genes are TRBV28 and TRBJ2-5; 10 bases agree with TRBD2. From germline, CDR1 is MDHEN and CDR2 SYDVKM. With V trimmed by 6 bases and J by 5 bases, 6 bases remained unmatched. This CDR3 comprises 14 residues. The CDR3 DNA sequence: TGTGCCAGCAGCTATCTAGCGGGAGATGAGACCCAGTACTTC. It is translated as CASSYLAGDETQYF.

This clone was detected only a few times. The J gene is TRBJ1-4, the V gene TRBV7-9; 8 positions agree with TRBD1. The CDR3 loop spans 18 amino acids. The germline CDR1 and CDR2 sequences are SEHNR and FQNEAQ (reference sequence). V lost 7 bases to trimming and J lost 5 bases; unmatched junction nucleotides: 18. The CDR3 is CASKRQGISSLRNEKLFF. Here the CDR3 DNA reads TGTGCCAGCAAACGACAGGGGATCTCATCACTTCGGAATGAAAAACTGTTTTTT. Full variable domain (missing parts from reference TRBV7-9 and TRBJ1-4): DTGVSQNPRHKITKRGQNVTFRCDPISEHNRLYWYRQTLGQGPEFLTYFQNEAQLEKSRLLSDRFSAERPKGSFSTLEIQRTEQGDSAMYLCASKRQGISSLRNEKLFFGSGTQLSVL.

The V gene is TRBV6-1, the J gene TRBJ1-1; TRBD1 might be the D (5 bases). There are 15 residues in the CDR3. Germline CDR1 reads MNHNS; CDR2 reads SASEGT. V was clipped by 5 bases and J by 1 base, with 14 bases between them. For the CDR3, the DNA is TGTGCCAGCAGTTGGACACCAGCCCCGAACACTGAAGCTTTCTTT. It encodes CASSWTPAPNTEAFF.